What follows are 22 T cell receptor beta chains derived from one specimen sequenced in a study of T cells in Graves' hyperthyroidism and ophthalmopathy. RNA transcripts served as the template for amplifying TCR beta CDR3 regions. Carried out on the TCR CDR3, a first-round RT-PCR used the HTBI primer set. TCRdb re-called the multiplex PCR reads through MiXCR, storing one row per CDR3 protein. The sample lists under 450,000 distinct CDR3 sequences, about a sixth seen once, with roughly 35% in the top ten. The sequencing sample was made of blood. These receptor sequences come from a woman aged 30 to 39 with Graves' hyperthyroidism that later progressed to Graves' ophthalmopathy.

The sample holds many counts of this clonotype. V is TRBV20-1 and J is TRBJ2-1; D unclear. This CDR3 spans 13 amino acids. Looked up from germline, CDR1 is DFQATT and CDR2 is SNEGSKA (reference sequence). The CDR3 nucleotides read TGCAGCGCAGATGGTTTATTGGCCGGGGAGCAGTTCTTC. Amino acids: CSADGLLAGEQFF.

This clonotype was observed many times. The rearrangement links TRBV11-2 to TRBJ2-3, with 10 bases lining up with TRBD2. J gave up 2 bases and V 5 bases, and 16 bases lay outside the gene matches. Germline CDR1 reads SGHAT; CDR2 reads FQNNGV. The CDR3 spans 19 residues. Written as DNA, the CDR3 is TGTGCCAGCAGCACCCCCCAGGGTAGCGGGGGGTTTGTCACAGATACGCAGTATTTT. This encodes CASSTPQGSGGFVTDTQYF.

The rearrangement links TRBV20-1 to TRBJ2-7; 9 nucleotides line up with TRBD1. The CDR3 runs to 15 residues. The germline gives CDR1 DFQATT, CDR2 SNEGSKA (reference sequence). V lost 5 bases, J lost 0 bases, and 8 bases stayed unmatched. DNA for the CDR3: TGCAGTGCTCTGAGACAGGGGGTTAGCTCCTACGAGCAGTACTTC. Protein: CSALRQGVSSYEQYF.

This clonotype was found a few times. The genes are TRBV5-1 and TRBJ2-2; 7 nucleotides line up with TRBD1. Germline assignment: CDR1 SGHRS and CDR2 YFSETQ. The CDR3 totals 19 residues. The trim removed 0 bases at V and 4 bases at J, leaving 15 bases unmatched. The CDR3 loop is CASSLAESRDSYRTGELFF. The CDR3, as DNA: TGCGCCAGCAGCTTGGCTGAAAGCCGGGACAGCTATCGCACCGGGGAGCTGTTTTTT.

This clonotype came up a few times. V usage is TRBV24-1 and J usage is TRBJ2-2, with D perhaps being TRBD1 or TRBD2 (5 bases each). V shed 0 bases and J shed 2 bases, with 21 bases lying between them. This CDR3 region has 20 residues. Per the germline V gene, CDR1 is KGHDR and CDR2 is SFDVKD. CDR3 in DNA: TGTGCCACCAGTGATTTGTCAATGGGACCCACGTCGCGAAACACCGGGGAGCTGTTTTTT. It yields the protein CATSDLSMGPTSRNTGELFF.

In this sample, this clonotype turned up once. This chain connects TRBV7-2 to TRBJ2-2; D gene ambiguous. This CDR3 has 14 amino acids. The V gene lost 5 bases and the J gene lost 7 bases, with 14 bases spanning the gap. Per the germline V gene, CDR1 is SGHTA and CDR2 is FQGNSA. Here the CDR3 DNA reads TGTGCCAGCAGCGAACGGACCACGGGCGGGGAGCTGTTTTTT. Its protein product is CASSERTTGGELFF.

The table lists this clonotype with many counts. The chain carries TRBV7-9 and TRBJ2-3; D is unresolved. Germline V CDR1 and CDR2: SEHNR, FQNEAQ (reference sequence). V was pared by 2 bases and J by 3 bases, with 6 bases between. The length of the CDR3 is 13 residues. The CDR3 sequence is CASSLTATDTQYF. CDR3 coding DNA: TGTGCCAGCAGCTTAACAGCAACAGATACGCAGTATTTT.

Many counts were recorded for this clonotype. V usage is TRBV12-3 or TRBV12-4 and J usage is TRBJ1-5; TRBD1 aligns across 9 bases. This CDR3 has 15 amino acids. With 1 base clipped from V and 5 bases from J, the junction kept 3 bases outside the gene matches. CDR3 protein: CASSLGDRVHQPQHF. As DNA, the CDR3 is TGTGCCAGCAGTTTAGGGGACAGGGTGCATCAGCCCCAGCATTTT.

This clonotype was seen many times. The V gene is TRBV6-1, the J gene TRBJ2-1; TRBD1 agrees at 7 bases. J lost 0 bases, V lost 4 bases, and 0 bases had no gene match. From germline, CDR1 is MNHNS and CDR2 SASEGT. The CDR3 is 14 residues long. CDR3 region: CASSAGGSYNEQFF. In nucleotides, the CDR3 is TGTGCCAGCAGTGCAGGGGGCTCCTACAATGAGCAGTTCTTC.

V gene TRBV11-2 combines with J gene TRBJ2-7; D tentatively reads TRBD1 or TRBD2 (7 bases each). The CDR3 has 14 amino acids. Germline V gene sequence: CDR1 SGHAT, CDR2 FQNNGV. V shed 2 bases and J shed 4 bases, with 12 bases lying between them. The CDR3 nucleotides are TGTGCCAGCAGCTTAAGCCAGGGGGGGTACGAGCAGTACTTC. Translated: CASSLSQGGYEQYF.

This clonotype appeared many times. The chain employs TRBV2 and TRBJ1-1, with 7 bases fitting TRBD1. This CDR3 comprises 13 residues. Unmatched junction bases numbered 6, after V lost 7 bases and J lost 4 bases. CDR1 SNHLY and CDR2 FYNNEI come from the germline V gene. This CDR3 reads CASTGGWSTEAFF. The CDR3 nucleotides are TGTGCCAGCACAGGGGGTTGGAGCACTGAAGCTTTCTTT.

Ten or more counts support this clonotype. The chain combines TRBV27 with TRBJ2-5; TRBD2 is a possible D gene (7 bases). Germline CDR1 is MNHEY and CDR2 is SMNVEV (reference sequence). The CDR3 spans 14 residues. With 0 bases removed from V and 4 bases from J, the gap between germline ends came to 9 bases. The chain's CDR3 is CASSLSGGRETQYF. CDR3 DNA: TGTGCCAGCAGTTTATCGGGGGGGCGAGAGACCCAGTACTTC.

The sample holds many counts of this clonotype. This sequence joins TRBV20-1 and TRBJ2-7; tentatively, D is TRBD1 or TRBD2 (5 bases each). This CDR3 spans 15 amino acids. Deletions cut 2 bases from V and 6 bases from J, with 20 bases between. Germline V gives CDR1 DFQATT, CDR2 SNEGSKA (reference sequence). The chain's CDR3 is CSARHPGQVTLEQYF. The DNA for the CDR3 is TGCAGTGCTAGACATCCGGGGCAAGTAACGCTCGAGCAGTACTTC.

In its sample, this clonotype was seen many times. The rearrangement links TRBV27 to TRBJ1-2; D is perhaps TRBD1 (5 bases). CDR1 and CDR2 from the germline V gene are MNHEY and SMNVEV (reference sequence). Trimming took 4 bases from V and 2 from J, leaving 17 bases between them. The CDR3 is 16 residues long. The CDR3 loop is CASSSQGRDANYGYTF. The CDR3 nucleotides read TGTGCCAGCAGTTCTCAAGGACGGGACGCCAACTATGGCTACACCTTC.

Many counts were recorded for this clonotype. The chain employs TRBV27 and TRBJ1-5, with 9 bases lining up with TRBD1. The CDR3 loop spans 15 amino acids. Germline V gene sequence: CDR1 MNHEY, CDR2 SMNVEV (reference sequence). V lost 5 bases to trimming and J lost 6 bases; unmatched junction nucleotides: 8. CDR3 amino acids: CASSPGTGSGQPQHF. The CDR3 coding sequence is TGTGCCAGCAGTCCCGGGACAGGGAGTGGTCAGCCCCAGCATTTT.

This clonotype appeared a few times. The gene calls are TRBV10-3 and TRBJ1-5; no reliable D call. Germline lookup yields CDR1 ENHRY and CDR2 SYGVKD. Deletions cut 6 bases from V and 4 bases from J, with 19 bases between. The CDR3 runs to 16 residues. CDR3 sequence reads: CAISPGPIGENQPQHF. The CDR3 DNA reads TGTGCCATCAGCCCAGGACCCATCGGAGAAAATCAGCCCCAGCATTTT.

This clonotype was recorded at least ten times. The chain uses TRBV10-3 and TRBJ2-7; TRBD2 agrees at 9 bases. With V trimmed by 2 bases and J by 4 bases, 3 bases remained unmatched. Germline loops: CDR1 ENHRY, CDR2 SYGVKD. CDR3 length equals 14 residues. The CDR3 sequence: CAISERLAGYEQYF. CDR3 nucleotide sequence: TGTGCCATCAGTGAGAGGCTAGCGGGGTACGAGCAGTACTTC.

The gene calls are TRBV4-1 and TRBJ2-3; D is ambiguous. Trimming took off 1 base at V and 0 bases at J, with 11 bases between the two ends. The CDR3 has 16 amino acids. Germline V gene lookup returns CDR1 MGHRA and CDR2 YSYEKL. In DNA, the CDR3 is TGCGCCAGCAGCCAAGGGCAGCTAACTAGCACAGATACGCAGTATTTT. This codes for CASSQGQLTSTDTQYF.

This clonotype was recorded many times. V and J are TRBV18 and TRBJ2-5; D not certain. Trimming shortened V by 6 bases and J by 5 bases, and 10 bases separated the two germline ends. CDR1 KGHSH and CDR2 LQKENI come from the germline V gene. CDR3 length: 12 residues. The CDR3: CASSPSSETQYF. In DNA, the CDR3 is TGTGCCAGCTCGCCATCGTCGGAGACCCAGTACTTC.

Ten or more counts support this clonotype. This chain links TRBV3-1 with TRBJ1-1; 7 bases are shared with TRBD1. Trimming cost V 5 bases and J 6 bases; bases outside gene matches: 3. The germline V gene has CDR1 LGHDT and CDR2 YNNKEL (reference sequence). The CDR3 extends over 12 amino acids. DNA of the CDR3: TGTGCCAGCAGCGTCGGGACAGCTGAAGCTTTCTTT. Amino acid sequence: CASSVGTAEAFF.

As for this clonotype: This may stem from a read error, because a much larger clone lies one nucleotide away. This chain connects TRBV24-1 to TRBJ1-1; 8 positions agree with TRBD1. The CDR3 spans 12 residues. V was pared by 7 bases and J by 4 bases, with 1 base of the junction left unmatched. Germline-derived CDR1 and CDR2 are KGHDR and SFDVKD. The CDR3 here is CATRGQGTEAFF. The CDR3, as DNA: TGTGCCACCAGAGGACAGGGCACTGAAGCTTTCTTT.

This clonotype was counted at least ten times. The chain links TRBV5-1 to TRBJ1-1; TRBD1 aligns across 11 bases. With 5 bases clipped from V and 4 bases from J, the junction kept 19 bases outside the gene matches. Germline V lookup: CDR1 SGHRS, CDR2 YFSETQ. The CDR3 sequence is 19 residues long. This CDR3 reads CASRTDRDKDRGRRTEAFF. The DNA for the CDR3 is TGCGCCAGCAGAACTGACCGTGATAAGGACAGGGGGCGACGCACTGAAGCTTTCTTT.